Shown below are 29 T cell receptor beta chains from a single sample sequenced in a study of T cell clonality in common variable immunodeficiency. Libraries were prepared by immunoSEQ multiplex PCR; TCRdb keeps only in-frame clonotypes and omits some of them. The sample was found to contain about 52,000 clones, and every one recurs. The sample taken for sequencing was peripheral blood mononuclear cells. Every receptor here comes from a person between 18 and 69 years old in good health.

This clone was seen ten or more times. The CDR3 end is not reached by the read, which stops 3 residues before it; the germline J gene fills it in. The chain couples TRBV20-1 to TRBJ2-5; 9 positions agree with TRBD2. The V gene's germline CDR1 is DFQATT and CDR2 SNEGSKA (reference sequence). Trimming at V came to 4 bases and at J to 5 bases, leaving 11 bases not matched to a gene. The CDR3 covers 15 residues. The covered CDR3 bases are TGCAGTGCTAAGGTAGCGGGAGATCTCGGGGAGACC. This sequence encodes CSAKVAGDLGET. The whole CDR3 reads CSAKVAGDLGETQYF.

Many counts were recorded for this clone. Coverage ceases 3 residues before the CDR3 finishes, and the germline J gene fills in the end. The V call is TRBV7-6, the J call TRBJ2-7; 9 nucleotides agree with TRBD1. Germline assignment: CDR1 SGHVS and CDR2 FNYEAQ. The CDR3 has 16 amino acids. Losses at the gene ends were 1 base for V and 4 bases for J; bases not matched to a gene: 8. The CDR3 region is CASSLGTTGGAYEQYF. CDR3 DNA, as far as it was read: TGTGCCAGCAGCTTAGGGACCACAGGGGGCGCGTACGAG. Complete variable domain (other parts from reference TRBV7-6 and TRBJ2-7): GAGVSQSPRYKVTKRGQDVALRCDPISGHVSLYWYRQALGQGPEFLTYFNYEAQQDKSGLPNDRFSAERPEGSISTLTIQRTEQRDSAMYRCASSLGTTGGAYEQYFGPGTRLTVT.

A note on this clone: Sequencing ends 3 residues short of the CDR3 end; the germline J gene provides the rest. J is TRBJ2-7 and V is TRBV27; maybe TRBD1 (6 bases). This CDR3 is built from 14 residues. Germline CDR1 and CDR2: MNHEY and SMNVEV (reference sequence). Trimming left V 3 bases short and J 3 bases short, with 12 bases between. CDR3 amino acids: CASSLTGTFYEQYF. CDR3 DNA, as far as it was read: TGTGCCAGCAGTTTGACAGGCACTTTCTACGAG.

Many counts were recorded for this clone. Partial CDR3 DNA: TGCAGTACCCTGTCCCTCGACAGGGGGCGCACAGATACG. It codes for CSTLSLDRGRTDT. The whole CDR3 sequence is CSTLSLDRGRTDTQYF. The rearrangement links TRBV20-1 to TRBJ2-3, with 10 bases matching TRBD1. Read sequence stops 3 residues before the CDR3 end, and the germline J gene provides the missing end. V shed 8 bases and J 1 base; nucleotides not matched to a gene: 12. Germline V CDR1 and CDR2: DFQATT, SNEGSKA (reference sequence). CDR3 length: 16 amino acids.

This clone was found a few times. The read ends 3 residues shy of where the CDR3 ends; the end is completed using the germline J gene. This rearrangement joins TRBV19 to TRBJ2-2, with 7 bases aligning to TRBD2. The CDR3 has 16 residues. Germline V lookup: CDR1 LNHDA, CDR2 SQIVND (reference sequence). After removal of 5 bases from V and 0 bases from J, the junction contained 6 bases not matched to a gene. The CDR3 here is CASSLRAGPNTGELFF. The part of the CDR3 DNA that was read is TGTGCCAGTAGTCTTAGAGCGGGACCGAACACCGGGGAG. Full variable domain (rest looked up from reference TRBV19 and TRBJ2-2): DGGITQSPKYLFRKEGQNVTLSCEQNLNHDAMYWYRQDPGQGLRLIYYSQIVNDFQKGDIAEGYSVSREKKESFPLTVTSAQKNPTAFYLCASSLRAGPNTGELFFGEGSRLTVL.

The table lists this clone with many counts. The CDR3 end lies 3 residues beyond the end of the read and is filled in from the germline J gene. The chain employs TRBV7-2 and TRBJ1-2, with D hard to call. Trimming removed 5 bases from V and 6 bases from J, with 16 bases in between. The germline V gene encodes CDR1 SGHTA and CDR2 FQGNSA. The CDR3 loop spans 14 amino acids. The CDR3 reads CASSRYRDENGYTF. The DNA read from the CDR3 is TGTGCCAGCAGCCGATACAGAGACGAGAATGGC.

This clone appeared many times. At one boundary the junction diverges from the germline segment, which might be a read error. The CDR3 end is not reached by the read, which stops 3 residues before it; the germline J gene fills it in. This chain links TRBV4-2 with TRBJ2-7; D unresolved. CDR3 length equals 15 residues. The germline gives CDR1 LGHNA, CDR2 YNFKEQ. CDR3 amino acids: CASSQVTDSSYEQYF. The CDR3 DNA, read in part, is TGCGCCAGCAGCCAAGTCACCGATAGCTCCTACGAG.

Only a few counts were recorded for this clone. The CDR3 reads CASSTGTGVVNTEAFF. CDR3 DNA, as far as it was read: TGTGCCAGTAGTACCGGTACAGGGGTAGTGAACACTGAA. The genes are TRBV19 and TRBJ1-1, with 7 bases identical to TRBD1. The read is 3 residues too short to cover the CDR3 end, so that end is filled in from the germline J gene. The germline V gene has CDR1 LNHDA and CDR2 SQIVND (reference sequence). The CDR3 runs to 16 residues. J lost 0 bases, V lost 4 bases, and 8 bases had no gene match.

This clone was counted ten times or more. Read data end 3 residues before the CDR3 end; the end is taken from the germline J gene. The rearrangement joins TRBV5-1 to TRBJ2-5; 8 bases align to TRBD1. The CDR3 contains 14 residues. From germline, CDR1 is SGHRS and CDR2 YFSETQ. The V segment lost 2 bases and the J segment 4 bases; nucleotides outside the gene matches: 4. The CDR3 bases that were read are TGCGCCAGCAGCTTAACAGGGGGAAGAGAGACC. It translates to CASSLTGGRET. The CDR3, in full, reads CASSLTGGRETQYF.

This clone was seen a few times. The CDR3 end lies 3 residues beyond the end of the read and is filled in from the germline J gene. This chain connects TRBV19 to TRBJ1-2; 8 positions match TRBD1. Germline V gene data show CDR1 as LNHDA and CDR2 as SQIVND (reference sequence). With 2 bases clipped from V and 1 base from J, the junction kept 9 bases outside the gene matches. CDR3 size: 17 residues. The DNA read from the CDR3 is TGTGCCAGTAGTATAATCGGACAGGGATGGATTAACTATGGC. Translated, it gives CASSIIGQGWINYG. Given in full, the CDR3 is CASSIIGQGWINYGYTF. Full variable domain (missing parts from reference TRBV19 and TRBJ1-2): DGGITQSPKYLFRKEGQNVTLSCEQNLNHDAMYWYRQDPGQGLRLIYYSQIVNDFQKGDIAEGYSVSREKKESFPLTVTSAQKNPTAFYLCASSIIGQGWINYGYTFGSGTRLTVV.

In its sample, this clone was seen a few times. Coverage ceases 3 residues before the CDR3 finishes, and the germline J gene fills in the end. The V and J genes are TRBV7-8 and TRBJ2-1; 11 nucleotides line up with TRBD2. This CDR3 spans 16 amino acids. Trimming removed 5 bases from V and 3 bases from J; junction bases left unmatched: 6. CDR1 SGHVS and CDR2 FQNEAQ come from the germline V gene. The sequenced part of the CDR3 DNA is TGTGCCAGCAGCCTAGGGACTAGCGGAGTCTACAATGAG. Amino acid sequence: CASSLGTSGVYNE. In full, the CDR3 reads CASSLGTSGVYNEQFF.

This clone appeared many times. The read ends 3 residues early relative to the CDR3; the germline J gene fills the gap. J is TRBJ2-7 and V is TRBV10-3; TRBD1 aligns across 10 bases. CDR1 ENHRY and CDR2 SYGVKD come from the germline V gene. The length of the CDR3 is 14 residues. The J segment lost 3 bases and the V segment lost 11 bases, leaving 10 bases of the junction unmatched. Incomplete CDR3 DNA: TGTGCCTCCAGAGATGGACAGGGGGGCTACGAG. Residues: CASRDGQGGYE. The full CDR3 protein is CASRDGQGGYEQYF.

This clone was seen at least ten times. The observed sequence ends 3 residues before the CDR3 terminus, with the missing tail filled in from the germline J gene. This sequence joins TRBV7-3 and TRBJ2-3; no reliable D call. The V and J ends lost 8 bases and 6 bases respectively, with 12 bases between them. The CDR3 runs to 12 residues. Germline CDR1 is SGHTA and CDR2 is FQGTGA. CDR3 amino acids: CASARGPDTQYF. The sequenced part of the CDR3 DNA is TGTGCCAGCGCCCGTGGGCCCGATACG.

Details on this clone: Read sequence stops 3 residues before the CDR3 end, and the germline J gene provides the missing end. This rearrangement joins TRBV19 to TRBJ1-2, with D perhaps matching TRBD1 (6 bases). The germline CDR1 and CDR2 sequences are LNHDA and SQIVND (reference sequence). This CDR3 is built from 15 residues. V was cut by 5 bases and J by 4 bases, with 17 bases left in between. This CDR3 is CASSSFGGLGYGYTF. The sequenced CDR3 bases are TGTGCCAGTAGTTCCTTCGGGGGGCTGGGCTATGGC.

This clone was counted between two and nine times. The read terminates 3 residues before the CDR3 end, so the remaining end is supplied by the germline J gene. The chain links TRBV7-9 to TRBJ2-3; a possible D gene is TRBD1 (6 bases). V gave up 5 bases and J gave up 1 base, with 13 bases separating them. The CDR3 is 15 residues long. The germline gives CDR1 SEHNR, CDR2 FQNEAQ (reference sequence). The sequenced CDR3 bases are TGTGCCAGCAGCGTAGGTCGGACAGGCACAGATACG. This codes for CASSVGRTGTDT. The CDR3, in full, reads CASSVGRTGTDTQYF.

In its sample, this clone was seen many times. The read finishes 3 residues shy of the CDR3 end, and the germline J gene is used to complete it. V gene TRBV29-1 combines with J gene TRBJ1-3, with 10 positions matching TRBD1. Trimming at V came to 1 base and at J to 2 bases, leaving 2 bases not matched to a gene. The CDR3 is 15 residues long. Germline V gene data show CDR1 as SQVTM and CDR2 as ANQGSEA. Partial CDR3 DNA: TGCAGCGTTGAAGGGACAGGGGGTCCTGGAAACACC. Protein: CSVEGTGGPGNT. The entire CDR3 reads CSVEGTGGPGNTIYF.

Ten or more counts support this clone. The CDR3 is cut off 3 residues early in the read; its end comes from the germline J gene. This sequence joins TRBV4-1 and TRBJ1-1; D possibly corresponds to TRBD1 (5 bases). Trimming shortened V by 1 base and J by 6 bases, and 12 bases separated the two germline ends. Germline V gene sequence: CDR1 MGHRA, CDR2 YSYEKL. This CDR3 spans 14 amino acids. CDR3 DNA (partial): TGCGCCAGCAGCCAAGGGGGGGGGATAGCTGAA. Translated, it gives CASSQGGGIAE. The whole CDR3 sequence is CASSQGGGIAEAFF.

This clone has at least ten counts. Coverage ceases 3 residues before the CDR3 finishes, and the germline J gene fills in the end. V and J are TRBV6-2 or TRBV6-3 and TRBJ2-7; D not certain. Trimming cost V 10 bases and J 3 bases, with 19 bases left between them. The length of the CDR3 is 14 residues. Germline V lookup: CDR1 MNHEY, CDR2 SVGEGT. The part of the CDR3 DNA that was read is TGTGCCAACTCTCCAAAAGGGTCTTACTACGAG. Encoded protein: CANSPKGSYYE. The CDR3, in full, reads CANSPKGSYYEQYF.

This clone showed up just a few times. A much larger clonotype is one base distant, so this may be a read error. The missing CDR3 end, 3 residues past where the read stops, is filled in from the germline J gene. The chain has TRBV19 and TRBJ2-2; 7 bases are shared with TRBD2. The CDR3 contains 18 residues. The germline gives CDR1 LNHDA, CDR2 SQIVND (reference sequence). The covered CDR3 bases are TGTGCCAGTAGTATAACTTTCGCTATGGTCGGGACTAATGAAAAG. Translating it yields CASSITFAMVGTNEK. The CDR3 in its entirety is CASSITFAMVGTNEKLFF.

This clone was seen at least ten times. Read sequence stops 3 residues before the CDR3 end, and the germline J gene provides the missing end. This sequence joins TRBV2 and TRBJ1-2; TRBD1 matches at 7 bases. The junction had 8 bases not matched to a gene; V was cut back by 5 bases and J by 2 bases. Germline loops: CDR1 SNHLY, CDR2 FYNNEI. The CDR3 sequence is 15 residues long. The CDR3 loop is CASSSTGTDNYGYTF. The sequenced part of the CDR3 DNA is TGTGCCAGCAGTTCCACCGGGACAGACAACTATGGC.

This clone was seen many times. The missing CDR3 end, 3 residues past where the read stops, is filled in from the germline J gene. The chain carries TRBV20-1 and TRBJ1-1, with 11 bases fitting TRBD1. The CDR3 consists of 12 residues. Germline values: CDR1 DFQATT, CDR2 SNEGSKA (reference sequence). The CDR3 here is CSAWDRGREAFF. CDR3 DNA, as far as it was read: TGCAGTGCCTGGGACAGGGGGAGGGAA.

This clone was seen many times. The missing CDR3 end, 3 residues past where the read stops, is filled in from the germline J gene. This chain uses TRBV7-9 with TRBJ1-3; TRBD1 matches at 8 bases. J was trimmed by 8 bases and V by 1 base; bases with no gene match: 7. This CDR3 contains 15 residues. CDR1 SEHNR and CDR2 FQNEAQ come from the germline V gene (reference sequence). Partial CDR3 DNA: TGTGCCAGCAGCTTAGAAAACAGGGGGATCCACACC. Its protein product is CASSLENRGIHT. The CDR3 reads in full as CASSLENRGIHTIYF.

Turning to this clone: Read data end 3 residues before the CDR3 end; the end is taken from the germline J gene. This chain connects TRBV20-1 to TRBJ2-3; 7 bases fit TRBD2. Looked up from germline, CDR1 is DFQATT and CDR2 is SNEGSKA (reference sequence). CDR3 length: 15 residues. CDR3 loop: CSARVASGNQETQYF. Incomplete CDR3 DNA: TGCAGTGCTAGAGTGGCTAGCGGAAACCAAGAGACG.

This clone was picked up a small number of times. The read gets to within 3 residues of the CDR3 end, and the germline J gene fills in the rest. The chain recombines TRBV30 with TRBJ2-3; TRBD1 matches at 10 bases. Looked up from germline, CDR1 is GTSNPN and CDR2 is SVGIG (reference sequence). There are 16 residues in the CDR3. This chain's CDR3 is CAWSVPQTGGNQPQYF. The DNA read from the CDR3 is TGTGCCTGGAGTGTACCCCAGACAGGGGGCAATCAGCCG.

A word on this clone: With the read ending 3 residues before the CDR3 end, the germline J gene is used to fill in that end. This CDR3 is also generated by other DNA sequences in the sample. The chain employs TRBV7-9 and TRBJ2-7; 10 nucleotides line up with TRBD2. Looked up from germline, CDR1 is SEHNR and CDR2 is FQNEAQ (reference sequence). The CDR3 has 14 amino acids. J gave up 5 bases and V 5 bases, and 6 bases lay outside the gene matches. The part of the CDR3 DNA that was read is TGTGCCAGCAGCCCGAGCGGGAGGGTGAACGAG. It yields the protein CASSPSGRVNE. The complete CDR3 reads CASSPSGRVNEQYF.

This clone was detected only a few times. The read is 3 residues too short to cover the CDR3 end, so that end is filled in from the germline J gene. The rearrangement uses TRBV18 and TRBJ2-2; D is unclear. Germline lookup yields CDR1 KGHSH and CDR2 LQKENI. The V and J ends lost 4 bases and 1 base respectively, with 4 bases between them. The CDR3 consists of 13 residues. Incomplete CDR3 DNA: TGTGCCAGCTCACTACAGAACACCGGGGAG. This codes for CASSLQNTGE. Given in full, the CDR3 is CASSLQNTGELFF. Full variable domain (outside the CDR3, taken from reference TRBV18 and TRBJ2-2): NAGVMQNPRHLVRRRGQEARLRCSPMKGHSHVYWYRQLPEEGLKFMVYLQKENIIDESGMPKERFSAEFPKEGPSILRIQQVVRGDSAAYFCASSLQNTGELFFGEGSRLTVL.

This clone appeared many times. The CDR3 end is not reached by the read, which stops 3 residues before it; the germline J gene fills it in. The V and J genes are TRBV5-1 and TRBJ2-7; the D gene is possibly TRBD1 (6 bases). Germline CDR1 reads SGHRS; CDR2 reads YFSETQ. With 4 bases removed from V and 5 bases from J, the gap between germline ends came to 19 bases. This CDR3 has 15 residues. The CDR3 spells CASSVTGKETDEQYF. The sequenced part of the CDR3 DNA is TGCGCCAGCAGCGTAACAGGGAAAGAAACCGACGAG.

Remarks on this clone: With the read ending 3 residues before the CDR3 end, the germline J gene is used to fill in that end. J is TRBJ2-7 and V is TRBV19, with 8 bases that match TRBD2. J lost 6 bases, V lost 4 bases, and 8 bases had no gene match. Germline CDR1 and CDR2: LNHDA and SQIVND (reference sequence). The CDR3 spans 14 residues. The sequenced part of the CDR3 DNA is TGTGCCAGTAGTACGCAGCGGGGGACCCTCGAG. Amino acids: CASSTQRGTLE. The CDR3 as a whole reads CASSTQRGTLEQYF.

This clone came up a few times. Read data end 3 residues before the CDR3 end; the end is taken from the germline J gene. The rearrangement joins TRBV7-8 to TRBJ2-7, with D unclear. V shed 2 bases and J shed 4 bases, with 15 bases lying between them. The length of the CDR3 is 15 residues. Germline CDR1 is SGHVS and CDR2 is FQNEAQ. CDR3 bases read: TGTGCCAGCAGCTTAATGGGCGTCGGCCATTACGAG. It yields the protein CASSLMGVGHYE. The whole CDR3 sequence reads CASSLMGVGHYEQYF.